This T cell receptor beta chain was recorded in a study of OX40 agonist ivuxolimab in advanced cancers. As regards this clone: Its antigen is currently unknown.

Assay used: immunoSEQ multiplex PCR; TCRdb lists only in-frame clones, some missing. Found here are 90,000 to 100,000 clones, 95% to 97% of them singletons; the top ten hold about 2.1%. This CDR3 spans 14 amino acids. From germline, CDR1 is MNHEY and CDR2 SVGAGI. Deletions cut 2 bases from V and 0 bases from J, with 8 bases between. Study results and limitations: Antigens targeted by the expanded peripheral T cells were not determined.

The V call is TRBV6-5, the J call TRBJ2-7; D is unclear. The material was CD4+ or CD8+ T cells sorted from blood, obtained in a trial of the OX40 agonist ivuxolimab. This sequence originates from an adult with an advanced solid tumor such as melanoma, head and neck, liver or kidney cancer. The CDR3 DNA sequence: TGTGCCAGCAGTTACACGGCAGGCTCCTACGAGCAGTACTTC. Translated: CASSYTAGSYEQYF.